Listed below are T cell receptor beta chains from one sample, sequenced in a study of long-term antiretroviral therapy in people with HIV. Profiling relied on immunoSEQ multiplex PCR, and the TCRdb table lists in-frame clones only, not all of them. This sample yields some 29,000 clones, of which approximately 90% are seen a single time; roughly 4% belongs to the top ten. The source material was unsorted PBMCs, sampled 0.5 years after starting antiretroviral therapy. These receptors originate from a woman under 30 with HIV. Each CDR3 is given with its conserved first and last residue. The order of the fields is clone size, J gene, CDR3 length, V gene, D gene, CDR3 protein, CDR3 DNA. The D gene is left open where the match is weak. Clone size is stated in some rows and not others, as once, few, many or a class when expanded.

>once|TRBJ2-1|18|TRBV11-3|TRBD2
CASSLDASGGSSYNEQFF
TGTGCCAGCAGCTTAGATGCTAGCGGGGGGAGCTCCTACAATGAGCAGTTCTTC
>.|TRBJ1-3|14|TRBV28|.
CASSSPRSGNTIYF
TGTGCCAGCAGTTCCCCCCGCTCTGGAAACACCATATATTTT
>once|TRBJ2-7|15|TRBV4-3|TRBD2
CASSITSGSIYEQYF
TGCGCCAGCAGCATAACTAGCGGGAGTATTTACGAGCAGTACTTC
>.|TRBJ2-1|10|TRBV7-9|.
CASSINEQFF
TGTGCCAGCAGTATCAATGAGCAGTTCTTC
>.|TRBJ2-7|14|TRBV2|.
CASSDSGVVAEQYF
TGTGCCAGCAGTGACTCGGGGGTAGTCGCCGAGCAGTACTTC
>.|TRBJ1-1|14|TRBV27|.
CASSLGQANTEAFF
TGTGCCAGCAGTTTGGGACAAGCGAACACTGAAGCTTTCTTT
>.|TRBJ2-1|15|TRBV18|TRBD2
CASSPLAGVGNEQFF
TGTGCCAGCTCACCGCTAGCGGGAGTAGGCAATGAGCAGTTCTTC
>.|TRBJ1-1|15|TRBV4-3|.
CASSQDWPGPREAFF
TGCGCCAGCAGCCAAGACTGGCCGGGTCCCCGTGAAGCTTTCTTT
>.|TRBJ2-7|17|TRBV10-3|.
CAVSALRGGGLTYEQYF
TGTGCCGTAAGCGCCCTCCGAGGGGGGGGATTAACCTACGAGCAGTACTTC
>.|TRBJ2-2|16|TRBV5-1|TRBD2
CASRYVGGAGAGELFF
TGCGCCAGCAGATACGTCGGGGGGGCGGGAGCCGGGGAGCTGTTTTTT
>.|TRBJ2-3|12|TRBV11-2|.
CASSLGVQVQYF
TGTGCCAGCAGCTTAGGTGTTCAGGTGCAGTATTTT
>.|TRBJ2-2|15|TRBV6-4|TRBD1
CASRKGQGATGELFF
TGTGCCAGCAGAAAGGGACAGGGGGCCACCGGGGAGCTGTTTTTT
>.|TRBJ1-1|14|TRBV5-5|TRBD1
CASRGTGDDTEAFF
TGTGCCAGCAGGGGGACAGGGGATGACACTGAAGCTTTCTTT
>.|TRBJ2-1|16|TRBV7-9|.
CASSSVRMGSYNEQFF
TGTGCCAGCAGCTCGGTGCGGATGGGCTCCTACAATGAGCAGTTCTTC
>.|TRBJ2-1|14|TRBV29-1|TRBD1
CSVESGQGWNEQFF
TGCAGCGTTGAATCGGGACAGGGGTGGAATGAGCAGTTCTTC
>.|TRBJ1-5|14|TRBV7-8|TRBD1
CASSLGTGDQPQHF
TGTGCCAGCAGCTTAGGGACAGGGGATCAGCCCCAGCATTTT
>once|TRBJ2-3|15|TRBV19|TRBD1
CASSAQDRGHSTQYF
TGTGCCAGTAGTGCTCAGGACAGGGGGCACTCAACGCAGTATTTT
>.|TRBJ2-7|14|TRBV7-2|.
CASSPPLRFHEQYF
TGTGCCAGCAGTCCCCCCCTCCGTTTCCACGAGCAGTACTTC
>.|TRBJ2-7|15|TRBV11-3|.
CASSLGPERGGEQYF
TGTGCCAGCAGCTTAGGCCCGGAGAGAGGGGGAGAGCAGTACTTC
>.|TRBJ1-4|15|TRBV7-9|TRBD1
CASSPRQGDYEKLFF
TGTGCCAGCAGCCCCCGACAGGGAGATTACGAAAAACTGTTTTTT
>few|TRBJ2-7|15|TRBV6-1|.
CASSEGQGGIYEQYF
TGTGCCAGCAGTGAAGGGCAGGGGGGGATCTACGAGCAGTACTTC
>few|TRBJ2-7|14|TRBV5-1|.
CASSGTPREREQYF
TGCGCCAGCAGCGGGACACCAAGGGAACGCGAGCAGTACTTC
>.|TRBJ2-3|17|TRBV19|TRBD2
CASSIARGGSRADTQYF
TGTGCCAGTAGTATAGCTCGTGGCGGGAGTCGAGCAGATACGCAGTATTTT
>.|TRBJ2-1|15|TRBV4-2|TRBD2
CASSQTSGRGNEQFF
TGTGCCAGCAGCCAAACTAGCGGGAGAGGGAATGAGCAGTTCTTC
>.|TRBJ2-2|15|TRBV19|.
CASSYREVDTGELFF
TGTGCCAGTAGTTACAGGGAAGTGGACACCGGGGAGCTGTTTTTT
>.|TRBJ1-5|15|TRBV19|.
CASSIGRGRYQPQHF
TGTGCCAGTAGTATTGGCAGGGGACGGTATCAGCCCCAGCATTTT
>.|TRBJ1-1|13|TRBV19|.
CASSISGRTEAFF
TGTGCCAGTAGTATTAGCGGGCGCACTGAAGCTTTCTTT
>.|TRBJ2-7|14|TRBV25-1|TRBD1
CASSESRTGYEQYF
TGTGCCAGCAGTGAATCCCGGACAGGGTACGAGCAGTACTTC
>.|TRBJ1-1|14|TRBV5-1|.
CASSLAALNTEAFF
TGCGCCAGCAGCTTGGCCGCACTGAACACTGAAGCTTTCTTT
>.|TRBJ1-5|17|TRBV28|TRBD1
CASSLGQTGDSNQPQHF
TGTGCCAGCAGTTTAGGTCAGACAGGGGATAGCAATCAGCCCCAGCATTTT
>.|TRBJ2-7|15|TRBV6-1|.
CASSGVSPTTYEQYF
TGTGCCAGCAGTGGGGTCAGTCCGACCACCTACGAGCAGTACTTC
>.|TRBJ1-4|17|TRBV1|.
CTSSHKYYRVGPQNVFF
TGCACCAGCAGCCATAAGTATTATCGAGTAGGACCTCAGAATGTTTTTTTT
>.|TRBJ2-2|14|TRBV27|.
CASSPGSYTGELFF
TGTGCCAGCAGTCCCGGGAGTTACACCGGGGAGCTGTTTTTT
>.|TRBJ1-4|16|TRBV5-5|TRBD1
CASSQTLGQGSEKLFF
TGTGCCAGCAGCCAAACCCTCGGACAGGGGAGTGAAAAACTGTTTTTT
>.|TRBJ1-1|12|TRBV7-2|.
CASLDRVTEAFF
TGTGCCAGCTTGGACCGGGTCACTGAAGCTTTCTTT
>.|TRBJ2-7|15|TRBV25-1|.
CASSEYGQRSYEQYF
TGTGCCAGCAGTGAATATGGACAGAGATCCTACGAGCAGTACTTC